This T cell receptor (beta chain) was captured by sequencing in a study of regulatory dendritic cells for organ transplantation. Across the study: Monocytes received vitamin D3 on days 0 and 4, IL-10 on day 4.

Method: immunoSEQ multiplex PCR; TCRdb's copy keeps in-frame clones and lacks some. The data hold about 5,400 clones, with 60% to 75% observed a single time. Germline V gene data show CDR1 as LNHNV and CDR2 as YYDKDF (reference sequence). With 1 base removed from V and 1 base from J, the gap between germline ends came to 17 bases. There are 18 residues in the CDR3. Comments on this clone: Its antigen is as yet unknown.

The study, taken as a whole, reports: Regulatory dendritic cells appeared to expand memory CD8+ clones less than mature ones.

CFSE-labeled sorted T cells met regulatory or mature dendritic cells for four to five days. CD4+ or CD8+ T cells were sorted as naive CD45RA+ or memory CD45RO+. The chain joins TRBV15 to TRBJ2-4, with D hard to call. The TCR comes from a human donor in good health. Sequencing was done on a sample of memory CD8+ T cells from blood cultured with regulatory dendritic cells. Specified subset: CD45RO+ memory T cells. DNA for the CDR3: TGTGCCACCAGCAGAGCAGTGGGTTCCGTAGAGGCCAAAAACATTCAGTACTTC. It codes for CATSRAVGSVEAKNIQYF.